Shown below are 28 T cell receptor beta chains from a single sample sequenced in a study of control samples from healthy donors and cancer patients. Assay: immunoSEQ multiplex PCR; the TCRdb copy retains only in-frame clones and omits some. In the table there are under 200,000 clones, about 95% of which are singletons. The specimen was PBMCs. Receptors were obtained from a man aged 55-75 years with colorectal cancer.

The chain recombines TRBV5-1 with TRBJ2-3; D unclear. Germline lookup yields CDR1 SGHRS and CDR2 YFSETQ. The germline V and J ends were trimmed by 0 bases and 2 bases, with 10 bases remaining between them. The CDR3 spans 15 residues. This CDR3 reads CASSLAGLHTDTQYF. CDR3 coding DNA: TGCGCCAGCAGCTTGGCCGGGCTGCACACAGATACGCAGTATTTT.

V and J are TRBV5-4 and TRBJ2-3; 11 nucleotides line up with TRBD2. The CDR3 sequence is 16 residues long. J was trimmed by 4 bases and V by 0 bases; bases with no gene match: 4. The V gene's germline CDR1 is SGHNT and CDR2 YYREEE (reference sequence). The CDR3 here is CASSLVIAGGSDTQYF. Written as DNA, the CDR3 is TGTGCCAGCAGCTTGGTAATAGCGGGGGGGTCAGATACGCAGTATTTT.

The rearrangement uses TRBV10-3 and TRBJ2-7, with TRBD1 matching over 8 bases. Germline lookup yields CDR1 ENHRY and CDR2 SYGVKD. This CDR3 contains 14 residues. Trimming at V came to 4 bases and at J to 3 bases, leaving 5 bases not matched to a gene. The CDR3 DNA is TGTGCCATCAGTGCGGGGACAGGAGGCTACGAGCAGTACTTC. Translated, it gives CAISAGTGGYEQYF.

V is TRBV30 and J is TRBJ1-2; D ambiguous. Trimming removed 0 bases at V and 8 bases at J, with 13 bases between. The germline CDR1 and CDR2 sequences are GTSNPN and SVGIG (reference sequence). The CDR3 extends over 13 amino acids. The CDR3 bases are TGTGCCTGGAGTGTAAATCGGGGTAAAGGCTACACCTTC. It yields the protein CAWSVNRGKGYTF.

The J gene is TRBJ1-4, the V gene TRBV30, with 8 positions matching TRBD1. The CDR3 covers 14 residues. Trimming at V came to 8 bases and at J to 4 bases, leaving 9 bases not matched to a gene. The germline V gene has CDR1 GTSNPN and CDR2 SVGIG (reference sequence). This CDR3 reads CARGGTGYNEKLFF. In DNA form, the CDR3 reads TGTGCCAGGGGGGGGACAGGATATAATGAAAAACTGTTTTTT.

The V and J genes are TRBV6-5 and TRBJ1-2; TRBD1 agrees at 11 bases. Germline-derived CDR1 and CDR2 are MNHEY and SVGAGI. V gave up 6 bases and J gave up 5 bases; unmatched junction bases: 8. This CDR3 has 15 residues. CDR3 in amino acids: CASSGQGASRYGYTF. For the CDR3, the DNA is TGTGCCAGCAGCGGACAGGGGGCCTCCCGGTATGGCTACACCTTC.

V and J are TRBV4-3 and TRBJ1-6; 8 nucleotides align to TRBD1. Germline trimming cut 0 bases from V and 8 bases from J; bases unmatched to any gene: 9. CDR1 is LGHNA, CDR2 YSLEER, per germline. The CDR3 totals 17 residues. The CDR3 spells CASSQDFRTGWDSPLHF. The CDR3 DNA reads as TGCGCCAGCAGCCAAGATTTCCGGACAGGGTGGGATTCACCCCTCCACTTT.

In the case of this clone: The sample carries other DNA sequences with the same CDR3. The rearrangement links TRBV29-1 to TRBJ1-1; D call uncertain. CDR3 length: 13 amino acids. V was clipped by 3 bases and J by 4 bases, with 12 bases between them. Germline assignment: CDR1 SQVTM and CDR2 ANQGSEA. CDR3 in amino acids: CSVEELGSTEAFF. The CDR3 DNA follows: TGCAGCGTTGAGGAACTGGGGAGCACTGAAGCTTTCTTT.

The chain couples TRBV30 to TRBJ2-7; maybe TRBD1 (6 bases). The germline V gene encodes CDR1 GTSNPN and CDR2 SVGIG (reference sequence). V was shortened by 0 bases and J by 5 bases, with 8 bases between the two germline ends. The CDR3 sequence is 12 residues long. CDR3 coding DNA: TGTGCCTGGAGTGTAGGGGGAAACGAGCAGTACTTC. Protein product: CAWSVGGNEQYF.

The CDR3: CASSIPALRSGQPQHF. CDR3 bases: TGTGCCAGTAGTATACCGGCCCTTAGATCGGGTCAGCCCCAGCATTTT. The chain has TRBV19 and TRBJ1-5; D remains ambiguous. The germline gives CDR1 LNHDA, CDR2 SQIVND (reference sequence). V was cut by 2 bases and J by 6 bases, with 17 bases left in between. The length of the CDR3 is 16 residues.

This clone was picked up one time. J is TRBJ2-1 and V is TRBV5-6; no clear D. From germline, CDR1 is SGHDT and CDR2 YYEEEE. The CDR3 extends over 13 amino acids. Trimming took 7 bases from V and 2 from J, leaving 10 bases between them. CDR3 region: CASQRTAYNEQFF. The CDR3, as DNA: TGTGCCAGCCAGAGGACGGCCTACAATGAGCAGTTCTTC.

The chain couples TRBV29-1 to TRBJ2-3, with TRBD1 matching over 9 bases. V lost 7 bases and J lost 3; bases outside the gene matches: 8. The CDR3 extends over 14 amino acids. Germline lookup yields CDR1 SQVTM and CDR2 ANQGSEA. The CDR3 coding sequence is TGCAGCGCAGCACAGGGGGCCGAGACAGATACGCAGTATTTT. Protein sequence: CSAAQGAETDTQYF.

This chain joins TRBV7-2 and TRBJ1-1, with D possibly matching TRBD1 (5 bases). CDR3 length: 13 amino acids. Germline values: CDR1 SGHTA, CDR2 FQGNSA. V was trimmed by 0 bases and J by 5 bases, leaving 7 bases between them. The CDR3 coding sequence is TGTGCCAGCAGCTTAGCGCAGGGAACTGAAGCTTTCTTT. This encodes CASSLAQGTEAFF.

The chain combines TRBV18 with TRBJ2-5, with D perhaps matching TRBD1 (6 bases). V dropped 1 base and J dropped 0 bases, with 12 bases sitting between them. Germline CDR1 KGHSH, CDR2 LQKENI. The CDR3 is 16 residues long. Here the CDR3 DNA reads TGTGCCAGCTCACCACGAGGACAGTCCCACCAAGAGACCCAGTACTTC. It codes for CASSPRGQSHQETQYF.

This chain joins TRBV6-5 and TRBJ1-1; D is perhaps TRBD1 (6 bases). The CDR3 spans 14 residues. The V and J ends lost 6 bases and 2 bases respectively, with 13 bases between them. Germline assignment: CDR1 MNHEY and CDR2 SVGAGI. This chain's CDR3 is CASRYRVPNTEAFF. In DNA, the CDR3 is TGTGCCAGCAGATACAGGGTCCCCAACACTGAAGCTTTCTTT.

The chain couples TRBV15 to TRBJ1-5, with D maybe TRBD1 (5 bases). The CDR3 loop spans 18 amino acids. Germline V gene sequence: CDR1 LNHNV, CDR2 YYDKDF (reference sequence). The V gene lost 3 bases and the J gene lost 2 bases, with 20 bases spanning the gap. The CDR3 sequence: CATSSDSGGRTRNQPQHF. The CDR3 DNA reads TGTGCCACCAGCAGTGACAGCGGAGGACGGACCCGCAATCAGCCCCAGCATTTT.

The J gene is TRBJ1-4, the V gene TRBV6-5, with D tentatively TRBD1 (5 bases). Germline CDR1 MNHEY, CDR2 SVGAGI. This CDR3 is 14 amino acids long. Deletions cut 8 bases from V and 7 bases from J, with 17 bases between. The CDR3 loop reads CASSLGAHGEKLFF. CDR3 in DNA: TGTGCCAGCTCCCTCGGGGCGCACGGTGAAAAACTGTTTTTT.

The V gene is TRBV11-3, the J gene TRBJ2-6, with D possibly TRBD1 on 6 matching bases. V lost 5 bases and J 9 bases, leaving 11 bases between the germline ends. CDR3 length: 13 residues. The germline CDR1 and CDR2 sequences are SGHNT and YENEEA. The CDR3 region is CASSLPGHNVLTF. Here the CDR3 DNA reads TGTGCCAGCAGCCTTCCGGGACACAACGTCCTGACTTTC.

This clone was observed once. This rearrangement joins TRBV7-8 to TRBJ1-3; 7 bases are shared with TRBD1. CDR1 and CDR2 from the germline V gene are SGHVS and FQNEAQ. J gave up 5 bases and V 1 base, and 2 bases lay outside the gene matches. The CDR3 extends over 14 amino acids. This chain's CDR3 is CASSLEQGRNTIYF. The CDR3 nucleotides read TGTGCCAGCAGCTTAGAACAGGGGCGAAACACCATATATTTT.

Here the CDR3 DNA reads TGTGCCAGTAGTATTGGTCAACGCCGGACATCGGAAGCTTTCTTT. It yields the protein CASSIGQRRTSEAFF. This chain links TRBV19 with TRBJ1-1; possible D gene TRBD1, 5 bases. Trimming shortened V by 3 bases and J by 8 bases, and 19 bases separated the two germline ends. CDR1 and CDR2 (germline): LNHDA, SQIVND (reference sequence). The CDR3 loop spans 15 amino acids.

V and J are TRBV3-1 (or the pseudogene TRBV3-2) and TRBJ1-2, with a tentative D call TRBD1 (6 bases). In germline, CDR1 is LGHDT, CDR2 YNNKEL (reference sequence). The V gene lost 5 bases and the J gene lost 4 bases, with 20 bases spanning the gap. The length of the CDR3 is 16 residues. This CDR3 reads CASSDPPSRGAYGYTF. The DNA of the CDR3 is TGTGCCAGCAGCGACCCACCTTCAAGGGGGGCCTATGGCTACACCTTC.

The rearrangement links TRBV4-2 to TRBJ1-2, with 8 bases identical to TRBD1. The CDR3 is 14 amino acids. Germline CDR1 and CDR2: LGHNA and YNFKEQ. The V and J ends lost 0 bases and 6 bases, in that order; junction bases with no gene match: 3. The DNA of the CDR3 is TGTGCCAGCAGCCAAGATAAGACAGGGGATGGCTACACCTTC. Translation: CASSQDKTGDGYTF.

CDR3 in amino acids: CASSFLDTSGEKLFF. The CDR3 coding sequence is TGTGCCAGCAGCTTTCTGGACACGTCTGGTGAAAAACTGTTTTTT. The chain employs TRBV5-5 and TRBJ1-4; a possible D gene is TRBD1 (5 bases). In germline, CDR1 is SGHKS, CDR2 YYEKEE (reference sequence). This CDR3 contains 15 residues. V was trimmed by 2 bases and J by 7 bases, leaving 15 bases between them.

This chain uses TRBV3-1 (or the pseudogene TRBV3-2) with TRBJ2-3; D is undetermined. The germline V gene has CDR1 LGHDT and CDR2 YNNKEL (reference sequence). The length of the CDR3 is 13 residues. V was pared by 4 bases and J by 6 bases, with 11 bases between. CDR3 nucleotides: TGTGCCAGCAGCCCCTCCTTAAGGGATACGCAGTATTTT. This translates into CASSPSLRDTQYF.

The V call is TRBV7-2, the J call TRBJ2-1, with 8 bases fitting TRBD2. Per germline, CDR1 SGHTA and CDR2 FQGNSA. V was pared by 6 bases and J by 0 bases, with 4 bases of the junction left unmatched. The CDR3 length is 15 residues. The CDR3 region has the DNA TGTGCCAGCAGGGTAGCGGGGTCCTCCTACAATGAGCAGTTCTTC. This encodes CASRVAGSSYNEQFF.

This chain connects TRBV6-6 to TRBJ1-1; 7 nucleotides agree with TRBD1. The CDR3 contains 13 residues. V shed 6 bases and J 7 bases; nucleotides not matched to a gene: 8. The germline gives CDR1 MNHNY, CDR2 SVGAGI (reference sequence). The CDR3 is CASSGPGGSEAFF. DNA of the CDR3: TGTGCCAGCAGCGGACCAGGGGGGAGTGAAGCTTTCTTT.

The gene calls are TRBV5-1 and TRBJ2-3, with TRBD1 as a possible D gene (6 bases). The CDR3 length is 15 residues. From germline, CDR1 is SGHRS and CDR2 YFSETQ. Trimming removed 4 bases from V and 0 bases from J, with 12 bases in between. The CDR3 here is CASSPQGPSTDTQYF. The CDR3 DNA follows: TGCGCCAGCAGCCCACAGGGTCCCAGCACAGATACGCAGTATTTT.

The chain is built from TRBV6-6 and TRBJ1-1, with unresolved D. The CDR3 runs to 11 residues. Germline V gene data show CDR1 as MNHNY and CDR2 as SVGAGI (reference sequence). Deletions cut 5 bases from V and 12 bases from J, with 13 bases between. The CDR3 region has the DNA TGTGCCAGCAGTCTGCGGGAGAGAACTTTCTTT. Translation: CASSLRERTFF.